This T cell receptor (beta chain) is from a study of PD-1 blockade in classical Hodgkin lymphoma. The protocol was immunoSEQ multiplex PCR, while the TCRdb copy is restricted to in-frame clones and leaves out a portion. The sample carries thousands of clones, less than 75% recorded once. Time point defined: cycle 4 day 1 (C4D1), after 6 weeks of nivolumab. Autologous stem cell transplantation was followed by relapse in every patient, and brentuximab vedotin exposure varied. Researchers pulled CD8+ T cells out of thawed PBMCs using magnetic negative selection. Best responses fell into complete response, partial response or progressive disease. V lost 5 bases, J lost 2 bases, and 10 bases lay in between. CDR1 SGHAT and CDR2 FQNNGV come from the germline V gene. This CDR3 has 14 residues.

The sequence came from a human donor with classical Hodgkin lymphoma. The chain couples TRBV11-2 to TRBJ1-3; D is unclear. Sequencing was performed on CD8+ T cells from blood, taken before the fourth cycle of nivolumab. CDR3 sequence reads: CASSATLTGNTIYF. For the CDR3, the DNA is TGTGCCAGCAGCGCCACTTTAACTGGAAACACCATATATTTT.